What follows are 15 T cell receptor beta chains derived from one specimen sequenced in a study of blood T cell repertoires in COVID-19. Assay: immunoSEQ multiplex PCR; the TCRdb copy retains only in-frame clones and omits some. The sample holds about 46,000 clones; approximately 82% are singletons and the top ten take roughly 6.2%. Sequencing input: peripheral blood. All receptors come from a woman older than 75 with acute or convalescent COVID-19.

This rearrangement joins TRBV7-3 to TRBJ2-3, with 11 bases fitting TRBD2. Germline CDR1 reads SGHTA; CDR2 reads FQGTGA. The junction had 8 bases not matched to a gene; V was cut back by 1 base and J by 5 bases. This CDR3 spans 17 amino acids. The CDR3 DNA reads TGTGCCAGCAGCTTAAAAGGTAGCGGGGGGGCAGGAGATACGCAGTATTTT. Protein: CASSLKGSGGAGDTQYF.

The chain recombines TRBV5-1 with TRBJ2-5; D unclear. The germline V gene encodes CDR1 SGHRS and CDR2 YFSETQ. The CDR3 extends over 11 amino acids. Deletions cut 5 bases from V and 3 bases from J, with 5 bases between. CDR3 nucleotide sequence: TGCGCCAGCAGGTATGAAGAGACCCAGTACTTC. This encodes CASRYEETQYF. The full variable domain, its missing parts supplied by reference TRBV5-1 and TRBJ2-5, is KAGVTQTPRYLIKTRGQQVTLSCSPISGHRSVSWYQQTPGQGLQFLFEYFSETQRNKGNFPGRFSGRQFSNSRSEMNVSTLELGDSALYLCASRYEETQYFGPGTRLLVL.

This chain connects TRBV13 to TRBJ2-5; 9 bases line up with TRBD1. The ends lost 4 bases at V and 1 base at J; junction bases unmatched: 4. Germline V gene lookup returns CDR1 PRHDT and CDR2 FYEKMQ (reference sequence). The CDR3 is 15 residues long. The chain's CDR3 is CASSYRTGAQETQYF. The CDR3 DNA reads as TGTGCCAGCAGCTACAGGACAGGGGCCCAAGAGACCCAGTACTTC. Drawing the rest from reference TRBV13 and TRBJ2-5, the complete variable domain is AAGVIQSPRHLIKEKRETATLKCYPIPRHDTVYWYQQGPGQDPQFLISFYEKMQSDKGSIPDRFSAQQFSDYHSELNMSSLELGDSALYFCASSYRTGAQETQYFGPGTRLLVL.

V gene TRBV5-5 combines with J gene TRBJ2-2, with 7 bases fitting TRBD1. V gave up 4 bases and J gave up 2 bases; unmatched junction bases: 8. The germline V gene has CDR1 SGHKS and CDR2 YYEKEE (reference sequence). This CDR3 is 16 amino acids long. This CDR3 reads CASSPRTGLNTGELFF. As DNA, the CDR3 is TGTGCCAGCAGCCCCCGGACAGGTCTCAACACCGGGGAGCTGTTTTTT. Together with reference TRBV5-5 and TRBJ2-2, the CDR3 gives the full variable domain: DAGVTQSPTHLIKTRGQQVTLRCSPISGHKSVSWYQQVLGQGPQFIFQYYEKEERGRGNFPDRFSARQFPNYSSELNVNALLLGDSALYLCASSPRTGLNTGELFFGEGSRLTVL.

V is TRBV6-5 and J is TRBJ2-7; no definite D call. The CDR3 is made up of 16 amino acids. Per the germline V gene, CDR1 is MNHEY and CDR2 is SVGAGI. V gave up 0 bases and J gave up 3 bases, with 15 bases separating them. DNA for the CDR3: TGTGCCAGCAGTTACTCGAGGATAGGCATGGGCTACGAGCAGTACTTC. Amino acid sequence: CASSYSRIGMGYEQYF.

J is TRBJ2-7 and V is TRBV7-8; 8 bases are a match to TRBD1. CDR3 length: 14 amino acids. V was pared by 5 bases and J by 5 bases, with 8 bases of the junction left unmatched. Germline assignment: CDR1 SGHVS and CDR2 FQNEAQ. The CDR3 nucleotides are TGTGCCAGCAGCCCATCGACAGGGGAGAACGAGCAGTACTTC. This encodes CASSPSTGENEQYF.

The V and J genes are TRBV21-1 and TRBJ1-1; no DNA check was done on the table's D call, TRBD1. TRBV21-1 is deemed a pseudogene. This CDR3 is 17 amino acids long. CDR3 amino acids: CASSKMDRGILGTEAFF. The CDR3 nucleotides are TGTGCCAGCAGCAAAATGGACAGGGGAATATTAGGCACTGAAGCTTTCTTT.

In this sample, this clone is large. CDR3 in DNA: TGTGCCAGCAGCTTGGATGGGACTAGGACGTACGAGCAGTACTTC. Its protein product is CASSLDGTRTYEQYF. The chain carries TRBV7-3 and TRBJ2-7; 8 nucleotides agree with TRBD2. In germline, CDR1 is SGHTA, CDR2 FQGTGA. The CDR3 is made up of 15 amino acids. V lost 3 bases to trimming and J lost 4 bases; unmatched junction nucleotides: 8.

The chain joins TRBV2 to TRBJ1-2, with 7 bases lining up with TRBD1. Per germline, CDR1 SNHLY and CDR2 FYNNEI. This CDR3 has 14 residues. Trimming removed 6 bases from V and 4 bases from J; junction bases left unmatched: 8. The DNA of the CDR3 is TGTGCCAGCAGGACCCAAGGGGGCAGCTATGGCTACACCTTC. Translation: CASRTQGGSYGYTF.

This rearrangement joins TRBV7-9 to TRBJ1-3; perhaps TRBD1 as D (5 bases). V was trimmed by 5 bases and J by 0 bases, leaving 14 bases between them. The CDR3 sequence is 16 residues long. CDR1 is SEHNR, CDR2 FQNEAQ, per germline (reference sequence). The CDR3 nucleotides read TGTGCCAGCAGCCTCACGACAGTTACCTCTGGAAACACCATATATTTT. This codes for CASSLTTVTSGNTIYF.

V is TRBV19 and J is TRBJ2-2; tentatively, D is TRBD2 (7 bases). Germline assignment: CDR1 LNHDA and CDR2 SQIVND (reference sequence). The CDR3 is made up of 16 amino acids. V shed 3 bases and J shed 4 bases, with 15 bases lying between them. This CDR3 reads CASSMWGGGSTGELFF. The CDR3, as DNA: TGTGCCAGTAGTATGTGGGGGGGCGGTAGCACCGGGGAGCTGTTTTTT.

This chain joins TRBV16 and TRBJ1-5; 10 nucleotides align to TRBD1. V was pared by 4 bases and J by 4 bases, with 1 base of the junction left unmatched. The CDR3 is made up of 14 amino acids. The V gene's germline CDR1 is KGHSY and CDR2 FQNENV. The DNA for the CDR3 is TGTGCCAGCAGCCGGACAGGGGGGAATCAGCCCCAGCATTTT. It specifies CASSRTGGNQPQHF.

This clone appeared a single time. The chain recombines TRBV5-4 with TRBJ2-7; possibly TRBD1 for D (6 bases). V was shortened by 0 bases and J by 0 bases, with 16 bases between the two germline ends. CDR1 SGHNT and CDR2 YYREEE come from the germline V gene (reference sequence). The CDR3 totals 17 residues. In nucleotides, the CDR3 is TGTGCCAGCAGCTTGGCCGGAGGCAGGGGAAGCTCCTACGAGCAGTACTTC. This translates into CASSLAGGRGSSYEQYF.

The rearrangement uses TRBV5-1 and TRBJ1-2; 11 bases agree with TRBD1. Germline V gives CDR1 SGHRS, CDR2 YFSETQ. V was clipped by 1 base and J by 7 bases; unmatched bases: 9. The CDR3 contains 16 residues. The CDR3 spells CASSLTGQGARGGYTF. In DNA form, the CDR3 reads TGCGCCAGCAGCTTGACTGGACAGGGGGCGCGTGGTGGCTACACCTTC.

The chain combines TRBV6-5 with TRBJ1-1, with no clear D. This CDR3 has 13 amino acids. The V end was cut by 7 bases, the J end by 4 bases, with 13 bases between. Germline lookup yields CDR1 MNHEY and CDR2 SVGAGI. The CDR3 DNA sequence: TGTGCCAGCAACGACATCGCCGGCACTGAAGCTTTCTTT. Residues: CASNDIAGTEAFF.